Below, 28 T cell receptor beta chains from the same sample are listed, as sequenced in a study of T cell clonality in common variable immunodeficiency. Study results and limitations: Common variable immunodeficiency TCR beta sequences reportedly had fewer deletions and N-nucleotide insertions.

The table came from immunoSEQ multiplex PCR; TCRdb's copy has only in-frame clones and leaves some out. The sample presents approximately 18,000 clones, none singletons. The antigens of these receptors remain unknown. The sample comprised peripheral blood mononuclear cells. The receptors originated from a human donor with common variable immunodeficiency.

This clone was counted only a few times. The CDR3 goes on 3 residues after the read ends, and that part is filled in from the germline J gene. The rearrangement uses TRBV2 and TRBJ1-2; the D is unclear. The germline CDR1 and CDR2 sequences are SNHLY and FYNNEI. The V and J ends lost 7 bases and 4 bases respectively, with 10 bases between them. CDR3 size: 12 residues. CDR3 bases read: TGTGCCAGCATTGAGAGGGCCTATGGC. Translated, it gives CASIERAYG. The whole CDR3 reads CASIERAYGYTF.

This clone was detected ten times or more. The CDR3 extends 3 residues past the end of the read, so its final part is completed from the germline J gene. The V call is TRBV20-1, the J call TRBJ1-6; 7 bases fit TRBD1. V shed 6 bases, J shed 8 bases, and the junction held 7 bases outside the gene matches. The germline CDR1 and CDR2 sequences are DFQATT and SNEGSKA (reference sequence). This CDR3 spans 13 amino acids. CDR3 loop: CSAGDRLDSPLHF. CDR3 DNA (partial): TGCAGTGCCGGGGACAGATTAGATTCACCC.

This clone was seen more than once but under ten times. The read terminates 3 residues ahead of where the CDR3 ends, so the germline J gene completes it. J is TRBJ1-3 and V is TRBV16; D ambiguous. This CDR3 has 15 amino acids. Trimming stripped 4 bases from V and 4 bases from J, with 14 bases between. The V gene's germline CDR1 is KGHSY and CDR2 FQNENV. The CDR3 sequence: CASSRSRTTGNTIYF. Incomplete CDR3 DNA: TGTGCCAGCAGCCGGTCGAGGACTACGGGAAACACC.

A remark on this clone: The read finishes 3 residues shy of the CDR3 end, and the germline J gene is used to complete it. This chain joins TRBV6-2 or TRBV6-3 and TRBJ1-1; D uncertain. Germline values: CDR1 MNHEY, CDR2 SVGEGT. Between the trimmed V and J ends, which lost 6 bases and 2 bases, there was a span of 13 bases. There are 14 residues in the CDR3. The CDR3 here is CASSRLGENTEAFF. The sequenced CDR3 bases are TGTGCCAGCAGCCGACTCGGGGAAAACACTGAA.

In its sample, this clone was seen many times. The observed sequence ends 3 residues before the CDR3 terminus, with the missing tail filled in from the germline J gene. V usage is TRBV7-9 and J usage is TRBJ1-4; TRBD1 is a possible D gene (5 bases). Trimming shortened V by 0 bases and J by 7 bases, and 9 bases separated the two germline ends. The length of the CDR3 is 14 residues. Germline CDR1 reads SEHNR; CDR2 reads FQNEAQ (reference sequence). CDR3 DNA (partial): TGTGCCAGCAGCTTAGCGGGGCTTGGTGAAAAA. Protein product: CASSLAGLGEK. In full, the CDR3 reads CASSLAGLGEKLFF.

Details on this clone: Coverage ceases 3 residues before the CDR3 finishes, and the germline J gene fills in the end. The chain uses TRBV7-6 and TRBJ1-1; 8 nucleotides line up with TRBD1. The length of the CDR3 is 14 residues. Trimming removed 5 bases from V and 5 bases from J; junction bases left unmatched: 7. Germline V lookup: CDR1 SGHVS, CDR2 FNYEAQ. The CDR3 loop is CASSPGQGRTEAFF. The CDR3 DNA, read in part, is TGTGCCAGCAGCCCCGGACAGGGTAGGACTGAA.

Note on this clone: The read falls 3 residues short of the CDR3 end, and the missing part is taken from the germline J gene. The chain carries TRBV19 and TRBJ2-7; D might be TRBD1 (5 bases). Germline values: CDR1 LNHDA, CDR2 SQIVND (reference sequence). The CDR3 spans 13 residues. V lost 3 bases, J lost 1 base, and 7 bases lay in between. The CDR3 loop reads CASSMAGSYEQYF. The covered CDR3 bases are TGTGCCAGTAGTATGGCAGGGTCCTACGAG.

As concerns this clone: From the germline J gene comes the end of the CDR3, since the read stops 3 residues before it. The chain has TRBV6-2 or TRBV6-3 and TRBJ1-6, with 8 bases aligning to TRBD1. Germline loops: CDR1 MNHEY, CDR2 SVGEGT. CDR3 size: 17 residues. The J segment lost 7 bases and the V segment lost 5 bases, leaving 13 bases of the junction unmatched. The CDR3 DNA, read in part, is TGTGCCAGCAGTCGACCTCACCGGGACAGGATAAATTCACCC. Translating gives CASSRPHRDRINSP. The CDR3, in full, reads CASSRPHRDRINSPLHF.

In this sample, this clone turned up many times. The sequence runs out 3 residues before the end of the CDR3; the remainder is reconstructed from the germline J gene. J is TRBJ2-5 and V is TRBV20-1; 12 nucleotides agree with TRBD2. CDR1 is DFQATT, CDR2 SNEGSKA, per germline (reference sequence). The J segment lost 6 bases and the V segment lost 2 bases, leaving 10 bases of the junction unmatched. CDR3 length: 16 amino acids. The CDR3 reads CSARSPGLAGLKTQYF. The DNA read from the CDR3 is TGCAGTGCTAGATCGCCGGGACTAGCGGGTCTGAAGACC.

At least ten counts were recorded for this clone. The CDR3 goes on 3 residues after the read ends, and that part is filled in from the germline J gene. V and J are TRBV5-4 and TRBJ2-3; TRBD1 agrees at 7 bases. Germline CDR1 is SGHNT and CDR2 is YYREEE (reference sequence). The CDR3 has 14 amino acids. The part of the CDR3 DNA that was read is TGTGCCAGCAGCTCCGCCGGACAGGCCTTTGCG. Protein product: CASSSAGQAFA. The entire CDR3 protein is CASSSAGQAFAQYF.

For this clone: The read finishes 3 residues shy of the CDR3 end, and the germline J gene is used to complete it. This sequence joins TRBV6-1 and TRBJ1-5; D ambiguous. Germline V CDR1 and CDR2: MNHNS, SASEGT. There are 15 residues in the CDR3. Trimming stripped 4 bases from V and 0 bases from J, with 10 bases between. The sequenced CDR3 bases are TGTGCCAGCAGTGCCCCCGACTATAGCAATCAGCCC. Protein: CASSAPDYSNQP. The CDR3 in full is CASSAPDYSNQPQHF.

About this clone itself: The DNA ends 3 residues before the CDR3 does, and the rest of the CDR3 is filled in from the germline J gene. V is TRBV7-2 and J is TRBJ2-7; 11 bases align to TRBD2. The J segment lost 5 bases and the V segment lost 1 base, leaving 4 bases of the junction unmatched. This CDR3 region has 15 residues. The germline V gene encodes CDR1 SGHTA and CDR2 FQGNSA. The sequenced CDR3 bases are TGTGCCAGCAGCTTAGTAATAGCGGGGGGGGACGAG. Residues: CASSLVIAGGDE. The complete CDR3 reads CASSLVIAGGDEQYF. Drawing the rest from reference TRBV7-2 and TRBJ2-7, the complete variable domain is GAGVSQSPSNKVTEKGKDVELRCDPISGHTALYWYRQSLGQGLEFLIYFQGNSAPDKSGLPSDRFSAERTGGSVSTLTIQRTQQEDSAVYLCASSLVIAGGDEQYFGPGTRLTVT.

The table lists this clone with a few counts. The sequenced fragment ends 3 residues before the CDR3 boundary, so the rest is inferred from the germline J gene. V gene TRBV7-8 combines with J gene TRBJ2-1; D could derive from TRBD1 or TRBD2 (6 bases each). The CDR3 has 17 residues. Germline CDR1 reads SGHVS; CDR2 reads FQNEAQ. The ends were cut back, 2 bases at V and 1 base at J, with 15 bases in the middle. The CDR3 here is CASSLSVRDTSYNEQFF. Incomplete CDR3 DNA: TGTGCCAGCAGCTTAAGCGTGCGGGACACGTCCTACAATGAG.

As to this clone: The observed sequence ends 3 residues before the CDR3 terminus, with the missing tail filled in from the germline J gene. This chain uses TRBV5-6 with TRBJ2-5; weak D call: TRBD2 (5 bases). The V gene lost 4 bases and the J gene lost 5 bases, with 9 bases spanning the gap. The CDR3 is made up of 12 amino acids. CDR1 SGHDT and CDR2 YYEEEE come from the germline V gene. CDR3 loop: CASSLRAETQYF. The part of the CDR3 DNA that was read is TGTGCCAGCAGCCTGAGGGCTGAGACC.

Only a few counts were recorded for this clone. Read sequence stops 3 residues before the CDR3 end, and the germline J gene provides the missing end. The V gene is TRBV20-1, the J gene TRBJ2-7; 7 positions match TRBD2. The CDR3 consists of 14 residues. The germline CDR1 and CDR2 sequences are DFQATT and SNEGSKA (reference sequence). J gave up 2 bases and V 1 base, and 5 bases lay outside the gene matches. The sequenced part of the CDR3 DNA is TGCAGTGCTAGAGTGGCGGGAGTAACCTACGAG. Protein: CSARVAGVTYE. The full CDR3 reads CSARVAGVTYEQYF.

The CDR3 sequence is CASSLSGAWGNTIYF. CDR3 DNA (partial): TGCGCCAGCAGCCTCTCTGGTGCGTGGGGCAACACC. This sequence joins TRBV5-1 and TRBJ1-3; possibly TRBD1 for D (5 bases). The CDR3 goes on 3 residues after the read ends, and that part is filled in from the germline J gene. CDR1 is SGHRS and CDR2 is YFSETQ in the germline V gene. This CDR3 has 15 amino acids. V was pared by 4 bases and J by 7 bases, with 18 bases between.

The CDR3 bases that were read are TGTGCCAGCAGTGAGCCGGGACTAGCGAACGAG. It yields the protein CASSEPGLANE. The complete CDR3 reads CASSEPGLANEQYF. The rearrangement uses TRBV6-1 and TRBJ2-7; 10 bases align to TRBD2. The read gets to within 3 residues of the CDR3 end, and the germline J gene fills in the rest. CDR1 is MNHNS, CDR2 SASEGT, per germline. V shed 3 bases and J 5 bases; nucleotides not matched to a gene: 4. The CDR3 is 14 residues long.

Points on this clone: The observed sequence ends 3 residues before the CDR3 terminus, with the missing tail filled in from the germline J gene. The chain couples TRBV7-6 to TRBJ2-6; 11 positions match TRBD1. Germline CDR1 is SGHVS and CDR2 is FNYEAQ. CDR3 length: 15 amino acids. CDR3 bases read: TGTGCCAGCAGCCCAACGGGACAGGGGGTGTCAGTC. Translating it yields CASSPTGQGVSV. The full CDR3 protein is CASSPTGQGVSVLTF.

This clone was counted many times. The read gets to within 3 residues of the CDR3 end, and the germline J gene fills in the rest. The rearrangement joins TRBV7-8 to TRBJ2-3, with 7 bases matching TRBD2. In germline, CDR1 is SGHVS, CDR2 FQNEAQ. The CDR3 extends over 17 amino acids. V lost 3 bases to trimming and J lost 0 bases; unmatched junction nucleotides: 9. The CDR3 reads CASSFPLLASSTDTQYF. The sequenced part of the CDR3 DNA is TGTGCCAGCAGCTTCCCCTTACTAGCGTCTAGCACAGATACG.

This clone came up a few times. The observed sequence ends 3 residues before the CDR3 terminus, with the missing tail filled in from the germline J gene. The chain recombines TRBV7-8 with TRBJ1-2; a possible D gene is TRBD1 (5 bases). V gave up 0 bases and J gave up 4 bases, with 15 bases separating them. The CDR3 runs to 16 residues. CDR1 and CDR2 (germline): SGHVS, FQNEAQ. Here the CDR3 reads CASSLAIGGVGYGYTF. The sequenced CDR3 bases are TGTGCCAGCAGCTTAGCGATCGGAGGGGTAGGCTATGGC.

This clone has a handful of counts. With the read ending 3 residues before the CDR3 end, the germline J gene is used to fill in that end. The rearrangement uses TRBV30 and TRBJ1-5; TRBD1 might be the D (5 bases). The CDR3 loop spans 13 amino acids. Trimming left V 5 bases short and J 6 bases short, with 14 bases between. Per the germline V gene, CDR1 is GTSNPN and CDR2 is SVGIG (reference sequence). The CDR3 protein is CAWAAWRGQPQHF. The covered CDR3 bases are TGTGCCTGGGCGGCCTGGAGGGGTCAGCCC.

This clone was picked up a small number of times. The CDR3 goes on 3 residues after the read ends, and that part is filled in from the germline J gene. V is TRBV6-2 or TRBV6-3 and J is TRBJ2-3; 9 bases fit TRBD2. This CDR3 has 15 amino acids. V shed 4 bases, J shed 3 bases, and the junction held 5 bases outside the gene matches. The germline gives CDR1 MNHEY, CDR2 SVGEGT. CDR3 DNA (partial): TGTGCCAGCAGTTTTGGACTAGCGAATACAGATACG. Translated, it gives CASSFGLANTDT. Given in full, the CDR3 is CASSFGLANTDTQYF.

In regard to this clone: The read ends 3 residues shy of where the CDR3 ends; the end is completed using the germline J gene. The V and J genes are TRBV7-9 and TRBJ2-7; 7 nucleotides match TRBD1. With 6 bases clipped from V and 3 bases from J, the junction kept 8 bases outside the gene matches. CDR1 and CDR2 from the germline V gene are SEHNR and FQNEAQ (reference sequence). This CDR3 region has 14 residues. CDR3: CASRGTWDSYEQYF. The sequenced part of the CDR3 DNA is TGTGCCAGCAGAGGGACCTGGGACAGCTACGAG.

Many counts were recorded for this clone. The CDR3 end falls 3 residues outside the read, so it is completed with the germline J gene. J is TRBJ2-5 and V is TRBV6-2 or TRBV6-3; D uncertain. V was trimmed by 6 bases and J by 5 bases, leaving 16 bases between them. The germline gives CDR1 MNHEY, CDR2 SVGEGT. This CDR3 is built from 14 residues. The DNA read from the CDR3 is TGTGCCAGCAGCCTCTCCGAACGCCGGGAGACC. Protein: CASSLSERRET. The whole CDR3 is CASSLSERRETQYF.

On this clone itself: From the germline J gene comes the end of the CDR3, since the read stops 3 residues before it. The rearrangement uses TRBV30 and TRBJ2-2; the match to TRBD1 covers 8 bases. The CDR3 runs to 13 residues. The germline gives CDR1 GTSNPN, CDR2 SVGIG (reference sequence). V lost 4 bases to trimming and J lost 3 bases; unmatched junction nucleotides: 1. CDR3 protein: CAWNRGDTGELFF. Partial CDR3 DNA: TGTGCCTGGAACAGGGGGGACACCGGGGAG.

This clone was observed at least ten times. The CDR3 end is not reached by the read, which stops 3 residues before it; the germline J gene fills it in. The chain couples TRBV5-1 to TRBJ2-7; a weak D match, TRBD1 (5 bases). CDR3 length: 14 amino acids. Between the trimmed V and J ends, which lost 5 bases and 1 base, there was a span of 13 bases. The germline V gene encodes CDR1 SGHRS and CDR2 YFSETQ. The CDR3 region is CASRGRATSYEQYF. The CDR3 bases that were read are TGCGCCAGCAGGGGCAGGGCAACGTCCTACGAG. The whole variable domain, remainder taken from reference TRBV5-1 and TRBJ2-7, is KAGVTQTPRYLIKTRGQQVTLSCSPISGHRSVSWYQQTPGQGLQFLFEYFSETQRNKGNFPGRFSGRQFSNSRSEMNVSTLELGDSALYLCASRGRATSYEQYFGPGTRLTVT.

There are many counts of this clone. Incomplete CDR3 DNA: TGCAGTGCTAGAGATTTAGCGGGACAGGCCTCCTACGAG. It yields the protein CSARDLAGQASYE. The whole CDR3 sequence is CSARDLAGQASYEQYF. The chain joins TRBV20-1 to TRBJ2-7; D possibly uses TRBD1 or TRBD2 (8 bases each). The read ends 3 residues shy of where the CDR3 ends; the end is completed using the germline J gene. Between the trimmed V and J ends, which lost 0 bases and 0 bases, there was a span of 15 bases. The CDR3 is made up of 16 amino acids. In germline, CDR1 is DFQATT, CDR2 SNEGSKA (reference sequence).

This clone was seen more than once but under ten times. The CDR3 goes on 3 residues after the read ends, and that part is filled in from the germline J gene. The chain couples TRBV19 to TRBJ1-2, with 7 bases fitting TRBD1. CDR1 is LNHDA, CDR2 SQIVND, per germline (reference sequence). V was pared by 9 bases and J by 2 bases, with 12 bases of the junction left unmatched. The length of the CDR3 is 15 residues. The sequenced CDR3 bases are TGTGCCAGCGAGACAGGGTTTTCGATGAACTATGGC. The encoded protein is CASETGFSMNYG. The full-length CDR3 reads as CASETGFSMNYGYTF.